The 26 T cell receptor beta chains presented below share a single source sample, sequenced in a study of cytomegalovirus exposure and HLA in healthy donors. The PCR ran on 60 Vbeta and 13 Jbeta primers. Produced via immunoSEQ multiplex PCR; TCRdb's table is partial and in-frame only. Of around 190,000 clones listed, around 79% were seen once; the top ten hold around 1.4%. The sample was PBMCs. These receptors came from a woman aged 50 to 60 in good health and CMV-seronegative.

This chain links TRBV5-4 with TRBJ2-1; D is uncertain. Between the trimmed V and J ends, which lost 4 bases and 0 bases, there was a span of 5 bases. Germline loops: CDR1 SGHNT, CDR2 YYREEE (reference sequence). This CDR3 spans 13 amino acids. DNA of the CDR3: TGTGCCAGCAGCCAATCCTCCTACAATGAGCAGTTCTTC. Protein product: CASSQSSYNEQFF.

The chain combines TRBV28 with TRBJ1-2; D not certain. CDR1 and CDR2 (germline): MDHEN, SYDVKM. This CDR3 contains 10 residues. The germline V and J ends were trimmed by 6 bases and 11 bases, with 10 bases remaining between them. CDR3 residues: CASRTVEYTF. CDR3 DNA: TGTGCCAGCAGAACGGTGGAGTACACCTTC.

For the CDR3, the DNA is TGTGCCAGTAGTACGCCCCACAGGGGCACAGATACGCAGTATTTT. This translates into CASSTPHRGTDTQYF. J is TRBJ2-3 and V is TRBV19, with D possibly matching TRBD1 (6 bases). CDR3 length: 15 residues. V lost 4 bases and J 1 base, leaving 12 bases between the germline ends. Germline CDR1 LNHDA, CDR2 SQIVND (reference sequence).

The chain links TRBV28 to TRBJ1-1; a weak D match, TRBD1 (5 bases). CDR1 is MDHEN, CDR2 SYDVKM, per germline. Trimming stripped 5 bases from V and 4 bases from J, with 14 bases between. This CDR3 is built from 14 residues. CDR3 coding DNA: TGTGCCAGCAGTCCACGGCAGGGTGGCACTGAAGCTTTCTTT. This sequence encodes CASSPRQGGTEAFF.

In this sample, this clone turned up a few times. The rearrangement links TRBV29-1 to TRBJ1-4; no clear D. There are 11 residues in the CDR3. V lost 7 bases and J 8 bases, leaving 11 bases between the germline ends. Per the germline V gene, CDR1 is SQVTM and CDR2 is ANQGSEA. The CDR3 loop reads CSGAYNEKLFF. The DNA of the CDR3 is TGCAGCGGGGCCTATAACGAAAAACTGTTTTTT.

The chain recombines TRBV5-5 with TRBJ1-2; 7 bases match TRBD1. Germline lookup yields CDR1 SGHKS and CDR2 YYEKEE (reference sequence). CDR3 length equals 12 residues. Trimming took 0 bases from V and 8 from J; bases not matched to a gene: 1. The CDR3 DNA reads as TGTGCCAGCAGCTTGGCAGGGGGAGGCTACACCTTC. Encoded protein: CASSLAGGGYTF.

V usage is TRBV7-2 and J usage is TRBJ2-1; TRBD2 matches 11 bases. CDR1 SGHTA and CDR2 FQGNSA come from the germline V gene. The CDR3 spans 15 residues. The V and J ends lost 0 bases and 7 bases, in that order; junction bases with no gene match: 2. The CDR3, as DNA: TGTGCCAGCAGCTTAGCGGGGACTAGCGGTAATGAGCAGTTCTTC. Amino acid sequence: CASSLAGTSGNEQFF.

The V and J genes are TRBV7-9 and TRBJ1-1, with a weak D call TRBD1 (5 bases). V lost 2 bases, J lost 8 bases, and 15 bases lay in between. Germline CDR1 is SEHNR and CDR2 is FQNEAQ (reference sequence). CDR3 length: 14 amino acids. This CDR3 is CASSLQGGRTEAFF. The DNA of the CDR3 is TGTGCCAGCAGCTTACAGGGAGGAAGAACGGAAGCTTTCTTT. The entire variable domain, with the rest obtained from reference TRBV7-9 and TRBJ1-1, is as follows: DTGVSQNPRHKITKRGQNVTFRCDPISEHNRLYWYRQTLGQGPEFLTYFQNEAQLEKSRLLSDRFSAERPKGSFSTLEIQRTEQGDSAMYLCASSLQGGRTEAFFGQGTRLTVV.

This clone occurred once. V gene TRBV7-9 combines with J gene TRBJ1-1, with D maybe TRBD1 (5 bases). The V end was cut by 4 bases, the J end by 1 base, with 19 bases between. This CDR3 has 17 amino acids. Germline CDR1 reads SEHNR; CDR2 reads FQNEAQ (reference sequence). The chain's CDR3 is CASSSSTSDTWNTEAFF. In DNA, the CDR3 is TGTGCCAGCAGCTCCTCCACGTCGGACACTTGGAACACTGAAGCTTTCTTT.

The chain joins TRBV28 to TRBJ1-4, with unresolved D. The germline V gene encodes CDR1 MDHEN and CDR2 SYDVKM. CDR3 length equals 14 residues. The ends were cut back, 5 bases at V and 8 bases at J, with 15 bases in the middle. The CDR3 here is CASSPRWAPEKLFF. For the CDR3, the DNA is TGTGCCAGCAGTCCGCGTTGGGCACCCGAAAAACTGTTTTTT.

CDR3 bases: TGTGCCAGCAGCTTAGAGACAGGGGGGGGTGAAAAACTGTTTTTT. This encodes CASSLETGGGEKLFF. The chain combines TRBV7-2 with TRBJ1-4; 9 nucleotides match TRBD1. The CDR3 covers 15 residues. Trimming at V came to 1 base and at J to 7 bases, leaving 4 bases not matched to a gene. Germline V gene sequence: CDR1 SGHTA, CDR2 FQGNSA.

There are a few counts of this clone. CDR3 sequence reads: CASSGGQGAFYEQYF. CDR3 sequence (DNA): TGTGCCAGCAGTGGGGGACAGGGGGCTTTTTACGAGCAGTACTTC. The genes are TRBV6-1 and TRBJ2-7; 12 bases are shared with TRBD1. The CDR3 is 15 amino acids. Germline-derived CDR1 and CDR2 are MNHNS and SASEGT. The J segment lost 4 bases and the V segment lost 4 bases, leaving 5 bases of the junction unmatched.

The CDR3, as DNA: TGTGCCAGCAGCTTAGATGCGGGAGGGACGGTCGGGGAGCTGTTTTTT. This codes for CASSLDAGGTVGELFF. The rearrangement links TRBV7-8 to TRBJ2-2, with 9 positions matching TRBD2. Germline V CDR1 and CDR2: SGHVS, FQNEAQ. This CDR3 has 16 amino acids. Germline trimming cut 1 base from V and 7 bases from J; bases unmatched to any gene: 7.

The chain employs TRBV27 and TRBJ2-7; 10 bases align to TRBD2. Germline V lookup: CDR1 MNHEY, CDR2 SMNVEV (reference sequence). V shed 7 bases, J shed 3 bases, and the junction held 6 bases outside the gene matches. The CDR3 contains 14 residues. The CDR3 loop reads CASKSGTSVYEQYF. In DNA, the CDR3 is TGTGCCAGCAAATCTGGGACTAGCGTCTACGAGCAGTACTTC.

The rearrangement joins TRBV18 to TRBJ2-1; 10 positions match TRBD2. Germline V gives CDR1 KGHSH, CDR2 LQKENI. J was trimmed by 5 bases and V by 3 bases; bases with no gene match: 16. This CDR3 contains 19 residues. CDR3 coding DNA: TGTGCCAGCTCACCTCCTTTGGGCCTAGCGGGGGCCCAGAACAATGAGCAGTTCTTC. Translation: CASSPPLGLAGAQNNEQFF.

This clone came up a few times. CDR3 nucleotide sequence: TGTGCCAGTGGGACAGGGCTAACTGAAGCTTTCTTT. This translates into CASGTGLTEAFF. The chain couples TRBV28 to TRBJ1-1; TRBD1 agrees at 9 bases. In germline, CDR1 is MDHEN, CDR2 SYDVKM. V lost 9 bases, J lost 5 bases, and 4 bases stayed unmatched. The CDR3 sequence is 12 residues long.

The table lists this clone with a few counts. The genes are TRBV5-1 and TRBJ2-2; possibly TRBD1 for D (7 bases). Trimming left V 5 bases short and J 4 bases short, with 12 bases between. CDR3 length: 14 amino acids. CDR1 and CDR2 (germline): SGHRS, YFSETQ. The CDR3 DNA is TGCGCCAGCAGTGGGCAGGGGGGCACCGGGGAGCTGTTTTTT. Protein product: CASSGQGGTGELFF.

The chain recombines TRBV2 with TRBJ1-5, with D hard to call. Trimming took 7 bases from V and 5 from J, leaving 12 bases between them. CDR1 SNHLY and CDR2 FYNNEI come from the germline V gene. The CDR3 is 13 amino acids. The DNA for the CDR3 is TGTGCCAGCAACCGGGAGCGGGATCAGCCCCAGCATTTT. This codes for CASNRERDQPQHF.

The chain has TRBV9 and TRBJ2-1; D assignment may be TRBD1 or TRBD2 (9 bases each). The CDR3 is made up of 19 amino acids. With 3 bases removed from V and 3 bases from J, the gap between germline ends came to 25 bases. From germline, CDR1 is SGDLS and CDR2 YYNGEE. In DNA form, the CDR3 reads TGTGCCAGCAGCGACCGGGACAGGGTCGCGGGAGGGTACTACAATGAGCAGTTCTTC. Its translation is CASSDRDRVAGGYYNEQFF.

This clone occurred once. The V gene is TRBV5-1, the J gene TRBJ2-7, with a possible D match to TRBD1 (6 bases). Trimming shortened V by 0 bases and J by 3 bases, and 10 bases separated the two germline ends. The length of the CDR3 is 14 residues. Per germline, CDR1 SGHRS and CDR2 YFSETQ. The CDR3: CASSLDREFYEQYF. As DNA, the CDR3 is TGCGCCAGCAGCTTGGACAGGGAGTTCTACGAGCAGTACTTC.

The chain is built from TRBV9 and TRBJ2-1, with TRBD2 identical over 7 bases. The CDR3 contains 12 residues. Germline V gene lookup returns CDR1 SGDLS and CDR2 YYNGEE. J gave up 9 bases and V 4 bases, and 4 bases lay outside the gene matches. The CDR3 sequence is CASSPGGSEQFF. The CDR3 DNA reads as TGTGCCAGCAGCCCGGGGGGTAGTGAGCAGTTCTTC.

This clone showed up just a few times. The genes are TRBV11-2 and TRBJ2-7; TRBD2 matches at 15 bases. V shed 5 bases, J shed 7 bases, and the junction held 6 bases outside the gene matches. From germline, CDR1 is SGHAT and CDR2 FQNNGV. This CDR3 has 15 amino acids. CDR3 DNA: TGTGCCAGCAGCCCTCCCGGACTAGCGGGAGGGGAGCAGTACTTC. Its protein is CASSPPGLAGGEQYF.

In this sample, this clone turned up a few times. The genes are TRBV5-1 and TRBJ1-2; 9 bases match TRBD1. The V gene's germline CDR1 is SGHRS and CDR2 YFSETQ. J was trimmed by 0 bases and V by 7 bases; bases with no gene match: 7. CDR3 size: 15 residues. The DNA for the CDR3 is TGCGCCAGCCCCCGGACAGGGGCCGCTAACTATGGCTACACCTTC. This translates into CASPRTGAANYGYTF.

V is TRBV10-3 and J is TRBJ1-2, with TRBD1 matching 7 bases. V gave up 4 bases and J gave up 8 bases; unmatched junction bases: 10. The CDR3 length is 14 residues. In germline, CDR1 is ENHRY, CDR2 SYGVKD. The CDR3 bases are TGTGCCATCAGTGGCGTACAGGGGATTAGGGGCTACACCTTC. Protein sequence: CAISGVQGIRGYTF.

The chain employs TRBV28 and TRBJ1-2; no clear D gene. Trimming took 4 bases from V and 3 from J, leaving 6 bases between them. Germline CDR1 MDHEN, CDR2 SYDVKM. CDR3 length: 12 residues. CDR3 amino acids: CASSSSHYGYTF. DNA for the CDR3: TGTGCCAGCAGTTCCAGTCACTATGGCTACACCTTC.

This chain joins TRBV20-1 and TRBJ2-5; D ambiguous. Trimming shortened V by 1 base and J by 2 bases, and 2 bases separated the two germline ends. CDR3 length: 11 amino acids. Germline V gives CDR1 DFQATT, CDR2 SNEGSKA (reference sequence). The CDR3 loop reads CSARAQETQYF. As DNA, the CDR3 is TGCAGTGCTAGAGCACAAGAGACCCAGTACTTC.